This T cell receptor (beta chain) derives from a study of blood T cell repertoires in COVID-19. Study-wide context: Researchers got acute and convalescent COVID-19 samples from the United States, Italy and Spain. Sources were T cells, B-cell-depleted T cells, or PBMCs; the material itself was cDNA or gDNA.

CDR3 length: 14 amino acids. The germline CDR1 and CDR2 sequences are MRHNA and SNTAGT. The ends lost 5 bases at V and 3 bases at J; junction bases unmatched: 1. Sequencing used immunoSEQ multiplex PCR; TCRdb keeps in-frame clones, though not all of them. The top ten hold 1.4% of the sample, which has 350,000 to 500,000 clones, approximately 91% seen once. The sample taken for sequencing was PBMCs or T cells enriched from blood (not recorded which). The V and J genes are TRBV6-4 and TRBJ2-2; 9 nucleotides match TRBD2. This receptor was identified in a woman aged 18-35 years who had been exposed to COVID-19. The CDR3 protein is CASSIAGDTGELFF. In DNA form, the CDR3 reads TGTGCCAGCAGTATAGCGGGGGACACCGGGGAGCTGTTTTTT.